These 30 T cell receptor beta chains were all obtained from the same sample, sequenced in a study of radiotherapy plus CTLA-4 blockade in lung cancer. Assay used: immunoSEQ multiplex PCR; TCRdb lists only in-frame clones, some missing. This repertoire shows 23,000 or so clones, approximately 74% found once; its top ten account for 3% to 4%. Sequenced material: peripheral blood, taken from a patient treated with radiotherapy plus ipilimumab. Every receptor here comes from a human donor with non-small cell lung cancer whose response to radiotherapy plus ipilimumab could not be evaluated.

The sample holds one count of this clone. The rearrangement links TRBV2 to TRBJ2-2, with TRBD2 as a possible D gene (6 bases). Per the germline V gene, CDR1 is SNHLY and CDR2 is FYNNEI. With 2 bases removed from V and 4 bases from J, the gap between germline ends came to 14 bases. The CDR3 totals 16 residues. The chain's CDR3 is CASSEPRSGSTGELFF. In DNA form, the CDR3 reads TGTGCCAGCAGTGAACCACGGAGCGGGTCCACCGGGGAGCTGTTTTTT.

The rearrangement uses TRBV19 and TRBJ2-2, with 10 bases lining up with TRBD2. V lost 7 bases, J lost 5 bases, and 7 bases stayed unmatched. CDR3 size: 15 residues. CDR1 is LNHDA and CDR2 is SQIVND in the germline V gene (reference sequence). This CDR3 is CASTSSGRGTGELFF. In DNA, the CDR3 is TGTGCCAGTACCTCTAGCGGGAGAGGAACCGGGGAGCTGTTTTTT.

This rearrangement joins TRBV12-5 to TRBJ1-5, with D possibly being TRBD1 (5 bases). V lost 8 bases and J lost 0, with 14 bases in between. Germline V gene lookup returns CDR1 LGHNT and CDR2 FRNRAP. This CDR3 has 15 amino acids. Here the CDR3 DNA reads TGTGCTAGTTCGGCAGGGCTCTATAGCAATCAGCCCCAGCATTTT. It specifies CASSAGLYSNQPQHF.

This chain joins TRBV19 and TRBJ2-3; D possibly corresponds to TRBD2 (5 bases). Trimming removed 6 bases at V and 1 base at J, with 23 bases between. Germline loops: CDR1 LNHDA, CDR2 SQIVND (reference sequence). The CDR3 loop spans 18 amino acids. In DNA form, the CDR3 reads TGTGCCAGTAGCCCATCTACACCCCATCTGCGGGGCACAGATACGCAGTATTTT. Its translation: CASSPSTPHLRGTDTQYF.

The J gene is TRBJ1-1, the V gene TRBV5-4; 9 bases agree with TRBD1. The CDR3 totals 16 residues. The germline V gene has CDR1 SGHNT and CDR2 YYREEE (reference sequence). The V segment lost 4 bases and the J segment 1 base; nucleotides outside the gene matches: 8. CDR3 sequence reads: CASSTRQGGGNTEAFF. CDR3 coding DNA: TGTGCCAGCAGCACCCGACAGGGGGGTGGGAACACTGAAGCTTTCTTT. The complete variable domain, with remaining parts taken from reference TRBV5-4 and TRBJ1-1, reads ETGVTQSPTHLIKTRGQQVTLRCSSQSGHNTVSWYQQALGQGPQFIFQYYREEENGRGNFPPRFSGLQFPNYSSELNVNALELDDSALYLCASSTRQGGGNTEAFFGQGTRLTVV.

In its sample, this clone was seen a few times. The chain links TRBV5-4 to TRBJ1-2; 10 positions agree with TRBD1. Germline CDR1 and CDR2: SGHNT and YYREEE (reference sequence). This CDR3 is 15 amino acids long. V was clipped by 4 bases and J by 6 bases; unmatched bases: 9. CDR3 in amino acids: CASSSAGQGPDGYTF. For the CDR3, the DNA is TGTGCCAGCAGCAGCGCGGGACAGGGGCCGGATGGCTACACCTTC.

V gene TRBV4-3 combines with J gene TRBJ2-3; tentative D call: TRBD2 (6 bases). Trimming took 4 bases from V and 2 from J, leaving 13 bases between them. CDR3 length equals 15 residues. Germline loops: CDR1 LGHNA, CDR2 YSLEER. The CDR3 coding sequence is TGCGCCAGCAGCCCCTGGAGGGCCCCCACAGATACGCAGTATTTT. Translated, it gives CASSPWRAPTDTQYF.

The chain employs TRBV11-2 and TRBJ2-7; TRBD2 is a possible D gene (6 bases). V lost 8 bases, J lost 5 bases, and 16 bases lay in between. This CDR3 is 13 amino acids long. From germline, CDR1 is SGHAT and CDR2 FQNNGV. The CDR3 DNA sequence: TGTGCCAGCCGTATGCCCCCGGGGGACGAGCAGTACTTC. Translating it yields CASRMPPGDEQYF.

This chain uses TRBV6-5 with TRBJ1-5; weak D call: TRBD1 (5 bases). Trimming took off 0 bases at V and 4 bases at J, with 10 bases between the two ends. The CDR3 covers 15 residues. In germline, CDR1 is MNHEY, CDR2 SVGAGI. As DNA, the CDR3 is TGTGCCAGCAGTTACTCGCGGGGCCTAAATCAGCCCCAGCATTTT. Translated: CASSYSRGLNQPQHF.

The J gene is TRBJ2-7, the V gene TRBV28, with TRBD1 matching 8 bases. The CDR3 is 14 amino acids. J lost 4 bases, V lost 6 bases, and 8 bases had no gene match. Germline-derived CDR1 and CDR2 are MDHEN and SYDVKM. The DNA of the CDR3 is TGTGCCAGCAGAATAGGACAGGGTGGGTACGAGCAGTACTTC. It is translated as CASRIGQGGYEQYF.

The CDR3 is CASSVDGRGLANEKLFF. The CDR3 nucleotides read TGTGCCAGCAGCGTGGATGGTAGGGGGCTTGCTAATGAAAAACTGTTTTTT. The chain combines TRBV7-9 with TRBJ1-4; 7 bases map to TRBD1. The germline V gene has CDR1 SEHNR and CDR2 FQNEAQ (reference sequence). Unmatched junction bases numbered 12, after V lost 5 bases and J lost 3 bases. CDR3 size: 17 residues.

This chain joins TRBV11-2 and TRBJ1-3; the D gene is possibly TRBD1 (6 bases). Per the germline V gene, CDR1 is SGHAT and CDR2 is FQNNGV. Trimming pared 6 bases from V and 1 base from J, leaving 10 bases between. The CDR3 contains 14 residues. CDR3 in DNA: TGTGCCAGCAGTCTAGGGGGTTCTGGAAACACCATATATTTT. As protein: CASSLGGSGNTIYF.

There are a few counts of this clone. CDR3 nucleotide sequence: TGTGCCAGCAGCAAAACTATTAGCGGGAGCGCCATTGGAAATGAGCAGTTCTTC. Protein product: CASSKTISGSAIGNEQFF. The V and J genes are TRBV7-6 and TRBJ2-1; 9 bases fit TRBD2. From germline, CDR1 is SGHVS and CDR2 FNYEAQ. The CDR3 has 18 residues. Trimming cost V 5 bases and J 7 bases; bases outside gene matches: 18.

The chain recombines TRBV19 with TRBJ2-1; 12 nucleotides align to TRBD2. Trimming at V came to 6 bases and at J to 0 bases, leaving 9 bases not matched to a gene. The germline CDR1 and CDR2 sequences are LNHDA and SQIVND (reference sequence). There are 18 residues in the CDR3. The CDR3 DNA reads as TGTGCCAGTAGACCGGGACTAGCGGGCTCCTACTCCTACAATGAGCAGTTCTTC. As protein: CASRPGLAGSYSYNEQFF. Using reference TRBV19 and TRBJ2-1 for the parts outside the CDR3, the full variable domain is DGGITQSPKYLFRKEGQNVTLSCEQNLNHDAMYWYRQDPGQGLRLIYYSQIVNDFQKGDIAEGYSVSREKKESFPLTVTSAQKNPTAFYLCASRPGLAGSYSYNEQFFGPGTRLTVL.

This sequence joins TRBV7-9 and TRBJ2-7; 8 bases match TRBD2. CDR1 and CDR2 from the germline V gene are SEHNR and FQNEAQ (reference sequence). V lost 3 bases to trimming and J lost 0 bases; unmatched junction nucleotides: 7. The CDR3 loop spans 16 amino acids. CDR3 loop: CASSFSLADSSYEQYF. The CDR3 nucleotides are TGTGCCAGCAGCTTTTCACTAGCGGACAGCTCCTACGAGCAGTACTTC.

This clone has a single count. This chain uses TRBV15 with TRBJ1-2; no clear D gene. CDR1 is LNHNV, CDR2 YYDKDF, per germline (reference sequence). The CDR3 consists of 16 residues. Trimming took off 3 bases at V and 4 bases at J, with 18 bases between the two ends. The CDR3 loop is CATSSDRAGGSYGYTF. The CDR3, as DNA: TGTGCCACCAGCAGCGATAGGGCAGGAGGTAGCTATGGCTACACCTTC.

The chain joins TRBV18 to TRBJ1-1, with D maybe TRBD1 (5 bases). Germline assignment: CDR1 KGHSH and CDR2 LQKENI. Trimming shortened V by 6 bases and J by 0 bases, and 11 bases separated the two germline ends. The CDR3 contains 14 residues. CDR3 sequence reads: CASSRTPLNTEAFF. CDR3 DNA: TGTGCCAGCTCTCGGACACCGTTGAACACTGAAGCTTTCTTT. The full variable domain, rest sourced from reference TRBV18 and TRBJ1-1, is NAGVMQNPRHLVRRRGQEARLRCSPMKGHSHVYWYRQLPEEGLKFMVYLQKENIIDESGMPKERFSAEFPKEGPSILRIQQVVRGDSAAYFCASSRTPLNTEAFFGQGTRLTVV.

This clone was picked up one time. The chain joins TRBV18 to TRBJ2-2; D is unresolved. The CDR3 runs 13 residues. The germline V gene has CDR1 KGHSH and CDR2 LQKENI. Trimming left V 4 bases short and J 5 bases short, with 8 bases between. DNA of the CDR3: TGTGCCAGCTCACAAACCAGAACCGGGGAGCTGTTTTTT. Amino acid sequence: CASSQTRTGELFF.

This clone was observed once. The V and J genes are TRBV7-9 and TRBJ2-3, with TRBD1 identical over 9 bases. Trimming removed 5 bases from V and 2 bases from J; junction bases left unmatched: 5. Germline loops: CDR1 SEHNR, CDR2 FQNEAQ (reference sequence). CDR3 length equals 15 residues. This CDR3 is CASSNTGGVTDTQYF. The CDR3 region has the DNA TGTGCCAGCAGCAACACAGGGGGCGTCACAGATACGCAGTATTTT.

The chain recombines TRBV13 with TRBJ2-7, with 9 positions matching TRBD2. The CDR3 length is 15 residues. The V and J ends lost 0 bases and 6 bases, in that order; junction bases with no gene match: 6. Germline V CDR1 and CDR2: PRHDT, FYEKMQ (reference sequence). Written as DNA, the CDR3 is TGTGCCAGCAGCTTAGGGGCGGGAGGGTTGGGCGAGCAGTACTTC. The encoded protein is CASSLGAGGLGEQYF.

This clone was recorded a few times. The chain links TRBV30 to TRBJ2-5, with 8 bases identical to TRBD2. The trim removed 4 bases at V and 7 bases at J, leaving 17 bases unmatched. The length of the CDR3 is 16 residues. The germline V gene has CDR1 GTSNPN and CDR2 SVGIG (reference sequence). In nucleotides, the CDR3 is TGTGCCTGGAAGACACAGGTGGTTTTGGCGGGAGGGACCCAGTACTTC. As protein: CAWKTQVVLAGGTQYF.

The chain employs TRBV11-3 and TRBJ2-2; D gene unclear. Germline values: CDR1 SGHNT, CDR2 YENEEA. V lost 1 base, J lost 3 bases, and 6 bases lay in between. CDR3 length: 14 amino acids. The CDR3 DNA follows: TGTGCCAGCAGCTTAGGAGTGTACACCGGGGAGCTGTTTTTT. It is translated as CASSLGVYTGELFF. Drawing the rest from reference TRBV11-3 and TRBJ2-2, the complete variable domain is EAGVVQSPRYKIIEKKQPVAFWCNPISGHNTLYWYLQNLGQGPELLIRYENEEAVDDSQLPKDRFSAERLKGVDSTLKIQPAELGDSAVYLCASSLGVYTGELFFGEGSRLTVL.

The chain couples TRBV5-4 to TRBJ2-7; 13 nucleotides agree with TRBD2. The CDR3 loop spans 15 amino acids. Germline values: CDR1 SGHNT, CDR2 YYREEE (reference sequence). With 4 bases clipped from V and 2 bases from J, the junction kept 3 bases outside the gene matches. The CDR3 coding sequence is TGTGCCAGCAGCCAGGGACTAGCGGGAACCTACGAGCAGTACTTC. Encoded protein: CASSQGLAGTYEQYF.

This clone was found a few times. The chain recombines TRBV28 with TRBJ2-1; 9 positions agree with TRBD1. The CDR3 has 16 amino acids. The ends lost 3 bases at V and 2 bases at J; junction bases unmatched: 5. Germline CDR1 reads MDHEN; CDR2 reads SYDVKM. The CDR3: CASSLLTGGTYNEQFF. In nucleotides, the CDR3 is TGTGCCAGCAGTTTGCTGACAGGGGGGACCTACAATGAGCAGTTCTTC.

The chain joins TRBV19 to TRBJ2-7; 10 bases line up with TRBD2. Germline V gene sequence: CDR1 LNHDA, CDR2 SQIVND (reference sequence). This CDR3 has 17 amino acids. J gave up 0 bases and V 5 bases, and 10 bases lay outside the gene matches. The CDR3 nucleotides are TGTGCCAGTAGTTCATTCGCCGGGACTAGCGTCTCCTACGAGCAGTACTTC. Residues: CASSSFAGTSVSYEQYF.

This chain uses TRBV4-3 with TRBJ2-1; 9 nucleotides align to TRBD1. CDR3 length equals 16 residues. CDR1 and CDR2 (germline): LGHNA, YSLEER. The J segment lost 7 bases and the V segment lost 4 bases, leaving 11 bases of the junction unmatched. The CDR3 protein is CASSPGTGRFANEQFF. CDR3 in DNA: TGCGCCAGCAGCCCCGGGACAGGGAGGTTTGCGAATGAGCAGTTCTTC.

This clone was recorded only once. The CDR3 reads CASSLTQGLYEQYF. The CDR3, as DNA: TGTGCCAGCAGCTTAACTCAGGGACTCTACGAGCAGTACTTC. The V call is TRBV7-2, the J call TRBJ2-7; possible D gene TRBD2, 6 bases. V was cut by 2 bases and J by 3 bases, with 11 bases left in between. Germline CDR1 reads SGHTA; CDR2 reads FQGNSA. This CDR3 spans 14 amino acids. Variable domain in full (rest from reference TRBV7-2 and TRBJ2-7): GAGVSQSPSNKVTEKGKDVELRCDPISGHTALYWYRQSLGQGLEFLIYFQGNSAPDKSGLPSDRFSAERTGGSVSTLTIQRTQQEDSAVYLCASSLTQGLYEQYFGPGTRLTVT.

V and J are TRBV7-9 and TRBJ2-1; D may be TRBD2 (6 bases). The V gene lost 4 bases and the J gene lost 2 bases, with 15 bases spanning the gap. Germline V gene sequence: CDR1 SEHNR, CDR2 FQNEAQ (reference sequence). CDR3 size: 16 residues. DNA for the CDR3: TGTGCCAGCAGCTCCCGGGGCGGGGCAGCCTACAATGAGCAGTTCTTC. Translation gives CASSSRGGAAYNEQFF.

This clone was seen more than once but under ten times. This sequence joins TRBV5-1 and TRBJ2-5, with 14 nucleotides matching TRBD2. Looked up from germline, CDR1 is SGHRS and CDR2 is YFSETQ. V was pared by 4 bases and J by 4 bases, with 6 bases of the junction left unmatched. CDR3 size: 16 residues. CDR3 amino acids: CASSPGLAGEVETQYF. In DNA form, the CDR3 reads TGCGCCAGCAGCCCGGGACTAGCGGGAGAGGTAGAGACCCAGTACTTC. The variable domain in full, with the rest retrieved from reference TRBV5-1 and TRBJ2-5, is KAGVTQTPRYLIKTRGQQVTLSCSPISGHRSVSWYQQTPGQGLQFLFEYFSETQRNKGNFPGRFSGRQFSNSRSEMNVSTLELGDSALYLCASSPGLAGEVETQYFGPGTRLLVL.

This chain links TRBV7-2 with TRBJ2-7; no clear D gene. This CDR3 has 14 residues. Germline V lookup: CDR1 SGHTA, CDR2 FQGNSA. V was cut by 1 base and J by 0 bases, with 7 bases left in between. This CDR3 reads CASSLGLSSYEQYF. DNA of the CDR3: TGTGCCAGCAGCTTAGGACTTAGCTCCTACGAGCAGTACTTC. The whole variable domain, filled in from reference TRBV7-2 and TRBJ2-7, reads GAGVSQSPSNKVTEKGKDVELRCDPISGHTALYWYRQSLGQGLEFLIYFQGNSAPDKSGLPSDRFSAERTGGSVSTLTIQRTQQEDSAVYLCASSLGLSSYEQYFGPGTRLTVT.